The 30 T cell receptor beta chains reported below all come from one sample, sequenced in a study of blood T cells in healthy people across ages. A sample-barcoded 5' primer and a J-beta primer mix were used in a second PCR of roughly 7 to 12 cycles. TCRdb itself ran the 5' RACE reads through MiXCR, one entry per CDR3 protein. The data contain about 540,000 distinct CDR3 sequences, nearly 25% of them singletons. This sample was also put to use in a study of T cells of mothers and their children.

Sequencing was performed on blood. The source is a boy between 5 and 17 years old in good health.

The table lists this clonotype with a count of one. The chain joins TRBV12-5 to TRBJ2-7; D unclear. The V end lost 0 bases, the J end lost 2 bases, and 5 bases lay between the germline ends. Germline V gene lookup returns CDR1 LGHNT and CDR2 FRNRAP. The CDR3 covers 13 residues. DNA of the CDR3: TGTGCTAGTGGTTTGGTTGGGACCTACGAGCAGTACTTC. It encodes CASGLVGTYEQYF.

V usage is TRBV12-3 or TRBV12-4 and J usage is TRBJ2-1; perhaps D is TRBD1 or TRBD2 (6 bases each). There are 13 residues in the CDR3. V shed 3 bases and J shed 10 bases, with 13 bases lying between them. CDR3 sequence: CASSLRGASEQFF. CDR3 DNA: TGTGCCAGCAGTTTGAGGGGGGCCTCCGAGCAGTTCTTC.

This clonotype was seen a few times. This chain links TRBV28 with TRBJ2-3; TRBD1 might be the D (5 bases). Trimming left V 4 bases short and J 3 bases short, with 8 bases between. CDR1 is MDHEN, CDR2 SYDVKM, per germline. This CDR3 contains 13 residues. The DNA for the CDR3 is TGTGCCAGCAGTTCTCGACAGACAGATACGCAGTATTTT. Protein product: CASSSRQTDTQYF.

V gene TRBV4-1 combines with J gene TRBJ2-5, with D perhaps matching TRBD2 (6 bases). The DNA end lines up better with TRBJ2-7; the J call may be wrong. Germline V gene lookup returns CDR1 MGHRA and CDR2 YSYEKL. This CDR3 contains 18 residues. CDR3 region: CASSQEETFPGLSYEQYF. CDR3 DNA: TGCGCCAGCAGCCAAGAAGAGACTTTCCCGGGACTCTCCTACGAGCAGTACTTC.

The rearrangement joins TRBV28 to TRBJ1-4; D unresolved. V was cut by 6 bases and J by 8 bases, with 19 bases left in between. This CDR3 has 15 residues. Germline CDR1 is MDHEN and CDR2 is SYDVKM. The CDR3 protein is CASRNLQEIGEKLFF. The CDR3 nucleotides read TGTGCCAGCAGAAATCTCCAGGAGATTGGGGAAAAACTGTTTTTT.

The genes are TRBV7-3 and TRBJ2-5, with 15 bases lining up with TRBD2. The DNA end is a closer match to TRBJ2-7, so the J assignment may be wrong. This CDR3 is 18 amino acids long. Germline values: CDR1 SGHTA, CDR2 FQGTGA. The CDR3 DNA reads TGTGCCAGCAGCTCTGGGACTAGCGGGGGGCCGAACTCCTACGAGCAGTACTTC. Its translation is CASSSGTSGGPNSYEQYF.

Only a few counts were recorded for this clonotype. CDR3 nucleotide sequence: TGTGCCAGCAGCTTCGCTCGACTGACTAGCGGGGGGTACGAGCAGTACTTC. Protein product: CASSFARLTSGGYEQYF. The genes are TRBV7-8 and TRBJ2-5, with 13 nucleotides matching TRBD2. The J call may be incorrect, as the DNA end agrees better with TRBJ2-7. The CDR3 length is 17 residues. Germline CDR1 reads SGHVS; CDR2 reads FQNEAQ.

This clonotype was picked up a small number of times. The chain joins TRBV25-1 to TRBJ2-5; no clear D gene. Trimming left V 4 bases short and J 3 bases short, with 15 bases between. Looked up from germline, CDR1 is MGHDK and CDR2 is SYGVNS. The CDR3 loop spans 15 amino acids. CDR3 DNA: TGTGCCAGCAGTGGATGGGGTAGCAGCAAAGAGACCCAGTACTTC. Protein sequence: CASSGWGSSKETQYF.

This clonotype was counted only a few times. The chain carries TRBV7-2 and TRBJ2-1; TRBD2 agrees at 7 bases. The CDR3 extends over 16 amino acids. The V gene end was trimmed by 4 bases and the J gene end by 8 bases; junction bases not matched to a gene: 14. Germline assignment: CDR1 SGHTA and CDR2 FQGNSA. This chain's CDR3 is CASSSGSGLDSHEQFF. The CDR3 bases are TGTGCCAGCAGCTCCGGTTCCGGACTAGACTCACATGAGCAGTTCTTC.

Concerning this clonotype: At one end, the junction sequence differs from germline, possibly due to a read error. The rearrangement uses TRBV11-2 and TRBJ2-1; no clear D. The CDR3 runs to 13 residues. Germline CDR1 SGHAT, CDR2 FQNNGV. The CDR3 sequence is CASSFTATNGQFF. CDR3 DNA sequence: TGTGCCAGCAGCTTTACAGCGACAAATGGGCAGTTCTTC.

The chain combines TRBV2 with TRBJ2-7; 7 bases are shared with TRBD1. Germline V gives CDR1 SNHLY, CDR2 FYNNEI. With V trimmed by 6 bases and J by 2 bases, 4 bases remained unmatched. This CDR3 comprises 13 residues. The CDR3 DNA sequence: TGTGCCAGCAGCACAGGGGCCACCTACGAGCAGTACTTC. Protein: CASSTGATYEQYF.

This clonotype was counted between two and nine times. The J gene is TRBJ2-1, the V gene TRBV6-2 or TRBV6-3; 8 bases map to TRBD2. V lost 5 bases and J lost 4; bases outside the gene matches: 7. CDR1 and CDR2 (germline): MNHEY, SVGEGT. The CDR3 runs to 15 residues. CDR3 sequence: CASSKGPGGYNEQFF. CDR3 coding DNA: TGTGCCAGCAGTAAAGGCCCGGGGGGGTACAATGAGCAGTTCTTC.

This clonotype occurred a few times. CDR3 in amino acids: CASRSPGQGAYEQYF. The CDR3 nucleotides are TGTGCCAGCAGGTCTCCCGGACAGGGGGCGTACGAGCAGTACTTC. The V call is TRBV6-5, the J call TRBJ2-7; 11 bases are a match to TRBD1. The CDR3 length is 15 residues. Losses at the gene ends were 6 bases for V and 4 bases for J; bases not matched to a gene: 8. Germline CDR1 MNHEY, CDR2 SVGAGI.

This clonotype turned up a few times. J is TRBJ2-5 and V is TRBV21-1; the table's D call, TRBD1, was not checked against the DNA. The J call could be wrong; TRBJ2-7 is a better fit for the DNA end. TRBV21-1 is described as a pseudogene. CDR3 length equals 15 residues. The CDR3 bases are TGTGCCAGCAGCAACAGGGACAGGGTTCTTTACGAGCAGTACTTC. Protein product: CASSNRDRVLYEQYF.

Turning to this clonotype: The junction shows a germline mismatch at one end, possibly a read error. The CDR3 sequence is CASSSPPGTGIGEAFF. CDR3 nucleotide sequence: TGCGCCAGCAGCTCTCCCCCCGGGACAGGGATCGGTGAAGCTTTCTTT. The V and J genes are TRBV7-9 and TRBJ1-1; 9 nucleotides line up with TRBD1. The CDR3 extends over 16 amino acids. In germline, CDR1 is SEHNR, CDR2 FQNEAQ (reference sequence).

This clonotype was counted only a few times. The CDR3 sequence: CATSDTPVYSYNEQFF. Written as DNA, the CDR3 is TGTGCCACCAGTGATACACCAGTATACTCCTACAATGAGCAGTTCTTC. This rearrangement joins TRBV24-1 to TRBJ2-1; D is undetermined. The germline CDR1 and CDR2 sequences are KGHDR and SFDVKD. The V end was cut by 3 bases, the J end by 0 bases, with 11 bases between. The CDR3 totals 16 residues.

The rearrangement uses TRBV5-1 and TRBJ2-1, with 9 bases lining up with TRBD2. CDR3 length: 14 residues. Germline V lookup: CDR1 SGHRS, CDR2 YFSETQ. With 4 bases clipped from V and 4 bases from J, the junction kept 3 bases outside the gene matches. CDR3 DNA sequence: TGCGCCAGCAGCCTAGCGGGGATGTACAATGAGCAGTTCTTC. Translated: CASSLAGMYNEQFF.

The CDR3 DNA reads as TGTGCCAGCAGCCAACTAGCGGAGGGGGACGAGCAGTACTTC. This translates into CASSQLAEGDEQYF. J is TRBJ2-7 and V is TRBV28, with 8 nucleotides matching TRBD2. CDR1 is MDHEN, CDR2 SYDVKM, per germline. Unmatched junction bases numbered 9, after V lost 6 bases and J lost 5 bases. There are 14 residues in the CDR3.

This clonotype has more than one count but fewer than ten. The chain combines TRBV4-2 with TRBJ1-1; the D is unclear. The CDR3 runs to 16 residues. Germline assignment: CDR1 LGHNA and CDR2 YNFKEQ. V lost 0 bases and J 5 bases, leaving 16 bases between the germline ends. CDR3 sequence reads: CASSQEAVAPETEAFF. DNA of the CDR3: TGTGCCAGCAGCCAAGAGGCGGTCGCGCCGGAAACTGAAGCTTTCTTT.

This clonotype was seen more than once but under ten times. Sequence at one end of the junction differs from germline and may be a read error. The chain carries TRBV12-3 or TRBV12-4 and TRBJ1-5; D is undetermined. This CDR3 is 14 amino acids long. In DNA, the CDR3 is TGCGCCAGCAGCCACCGGGCCGAGAATCGACCCCAGCATTTT. Amino acids: CASSHRAENRPQHF.

This clonotype was found a few times. The genes are TRBV14 and TRBJ2-4; 9 bases line up with TRBD1. This CDR3 comprises 17 residues. The J segment lost 6 bases and the V segment lost 2 bases, leaving 11 bases of the junction unmatched. Germline CDR1 reads SGHDN; CDR2 reads FVKESK. The CDR3 loop reads CASSQRQTGTGINIQYF. The CDR3 bases are TGTGCCAGCAGCCAAAGGCAGACCGGGACAGGGATAAACATTCAGTACTTC.

The rearrangement joins TRBV9 to TRBJ2-2; the match to TRBD2 covers 7 bases. V lost 3 bases, J lost 3 bases, and 2 bases stayed unmatched. CDR3 length: 14 amino acids. Germline V CDR1 and CDR2: SGDLS, YYNGEE. CDR3 loop: CASSGGGDTGELFF. Written as DNA, the CDR3 is TGTGCCAGCAGCGGGGGAGGGGACACCGGGGAGCTGTTTTTT.

The rearrangement joins TRBV6-5 to TRBJ2-7; 8 bases align to TRBD2. The germline CDR1 and CDR2 sequences are MNHEY and SVGAGI. The length of the CDR3 is 15 residues. J gave up 3 bases and V 7 bases, and 11 bases lay outside the gene matches. CDR3 DNA sequence: TGTGCCAGCAAAAGGGCTAGCGGGCGAGACTACGAGCAGTACTTC. Amino acids: CASKRASGRDYEQYF.

The V gene is TRBV5-1, the J gene TRBJ2-3; 9 bases match TRBD2. Trimming removed 0 bases from V and 0 bases from J; junction bases left unmatched: 2. The CDR3 has 16 amino acids. The germline gives CDR1 SGHRS, CDR2 YFSETQ. DNA of the CDR3: TGCGCCAGCAGCTTGGAGGCGGGGGGGAGCACAGATACGCAGTATTTT. This codes for CASSLEAGGSTDTQYF.

The rearrangement uses TRBV4-3 and TRBJ1-1, with a tentative D call TRBD1 (6 bases). Trimming removed 0 bases at V and 11 bases at J, with 16 bases between. Germline CDR1 is LGHNA and CDR2 is YSLEER. This CDR3 is 14 amino acids long. The CDR3 DNA reads TGCGCCAGCAGCCAAGATCAGGGGACGCCGACGGCTTTCTTT. It encodes CASSQDQGTPTAFF.

This clonotype was seen a handful of times. V is TRBV7-9 and J is TRBJ2-5, with 8 bases that match TRBD1. The CDR3 is 15 amino acids. V dropped 1 base and J dropped 1; count of bases not matched to a gene: 2. In germline, CDR1 is SEHNR, CDR2 FQNEAQ (reference sequence). The CDR3 loop reads CASSLGDRFQETQYF. CDR3 bases: TGTGCCAGCAGCTTAGGGGACAGGTTCCAAGAGACCCAGTACTTC.

A few counts support this clonotype. This sequence joins TRBV4-2 and TRBJ2-5, with D unresolved. Judging by the DNA end, TRBJ2-7 fits better; the J call may be wrong. This CDR3 is 15 amino acids long. Germline V gene data show CDR1 as LGHNA and CDR2 as YNFKEQ. CDR3 DNA: TGTGCCAGCAGCCAAGAAAGGCGACCGACCTACGAGCAGTACTTC. It yields the protein CASSQERRPTYEQYF.

V and J are TRBV6-6 and TRBJ2-1, with D hard to call. The CDR3 contains 13 residues. CDR1 is MNHNY, CDR2 SVGAGI, per germline (reference sequence). Trimming took 6 bases from V and 2 from J, leaving 8 bases between them. CDR3 in amino acids: CASRSSAYNEQFF. In DNA form, the CDR3 reads TGTGCCAGCAGATCTTCAGCCTACAATGAGCAGTTCTTC.

This chain connects TRBV11-2 to TRBJ2-5; D is unclear. The DNA end favors TRBJ2-7, so the J call may be wrong. Germline V CDR1 and CDR2: SGHAT, FQNNGV. This CDR3 region has 16 residues. CDR3 sequence: CASSPQGKPRSYEQYF. The CDR3, as DNA: TGTGCCAGCAGCCCCCAAGGAAAGCCTCGTTCCTACGAGCAGTACTTC.

The rearrangement joins TRBV20-1 to TRBJ1-4; 8 bases are a match to TRBD1. Trimming removed 3 bases from V and 8 bases from J; junction bases left unmatched: 14. The CDR3 length is 16 residues. Germline CDR1 reads DFQATT; CDR2 reads SNEGSKA (reference sequence). The CDR3 region is CSASLAGGAQKEKLFF. The CDR3 DNA reads as TGCAGTGCTAGTCTCGCAGGGGGCGCACAGAAAGAAAAACTGTTTTTT.